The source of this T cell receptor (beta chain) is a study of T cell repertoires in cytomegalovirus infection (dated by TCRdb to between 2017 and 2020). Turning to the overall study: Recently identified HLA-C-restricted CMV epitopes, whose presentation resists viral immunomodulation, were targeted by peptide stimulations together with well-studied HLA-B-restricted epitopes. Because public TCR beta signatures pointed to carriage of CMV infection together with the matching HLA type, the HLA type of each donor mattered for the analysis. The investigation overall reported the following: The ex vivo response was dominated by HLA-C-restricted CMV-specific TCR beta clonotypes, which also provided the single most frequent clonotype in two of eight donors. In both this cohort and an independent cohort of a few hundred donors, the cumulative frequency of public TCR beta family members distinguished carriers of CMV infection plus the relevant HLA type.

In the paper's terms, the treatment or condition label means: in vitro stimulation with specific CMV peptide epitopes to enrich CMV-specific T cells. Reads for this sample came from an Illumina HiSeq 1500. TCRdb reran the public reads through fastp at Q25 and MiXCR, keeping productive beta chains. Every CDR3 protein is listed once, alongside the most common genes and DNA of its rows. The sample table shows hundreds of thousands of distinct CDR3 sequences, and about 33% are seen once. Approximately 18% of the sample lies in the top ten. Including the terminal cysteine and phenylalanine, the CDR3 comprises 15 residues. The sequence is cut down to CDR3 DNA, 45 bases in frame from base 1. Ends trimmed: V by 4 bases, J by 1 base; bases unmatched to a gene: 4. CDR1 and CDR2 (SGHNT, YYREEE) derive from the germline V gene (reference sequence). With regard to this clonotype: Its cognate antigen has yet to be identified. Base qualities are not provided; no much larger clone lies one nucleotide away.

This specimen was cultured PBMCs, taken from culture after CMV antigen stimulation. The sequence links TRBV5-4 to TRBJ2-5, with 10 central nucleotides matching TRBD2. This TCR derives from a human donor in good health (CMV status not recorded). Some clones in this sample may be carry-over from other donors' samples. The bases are TGTGCCAGCAGCCTTGGGACTAGCGCCCAAGAGACCCAGTACTTC. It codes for CASSLGTSAQETQYF.